A single sample is the source of the 21 T cell receptor beta chains below, sequenced in a study of shared clonotypes between healthy human individuals. Measured with immunoSEQ multiplex PCR; TCRdb has only the in-frame clones, and not every one. The table has some 530,000 clones, 70% to 80% seen once. The material sequenced was PBMCs. Receptors originate from a middle-aged woman in good health. Some clones in this sample may be carry-over from other donors' samples.

The CDR3 region has the DNA TGTGCCACCAGCAGAGATCTGAGTAAAGAAAAACTGTTTTTT. Amino acids: CATSRDLSKEKLFF. The chain links TRBV15 to TRBJ1-4; D is undetermined. This CDR3 region has 14 residues. The V gene's germline CDR1 is LNHNV and CDR2 YYDKDF (reference sequence). Trimming took off 0 bases at V and 8 bases at J, with 10 bases between the two ends.

This chain links TRBV6-4 with TRBJ1-2; 8 bases map to TRBD1. This CDR3 contains 16 residues. V was clipped by 0 bases and J by 8 bases; unmatched bases: 11. Germline V CDR1 and CDR2: MRHNA, SNTAGT. CDR3 nucleotides: TGTGCCAGCAGTGACTCCTGGGGCAGGGGGCGCGAGGGCTACACCTTC. Its protein is CASSDSWGRGREGYTF.

This clone came up many times. J is TRBJ2-7 and V is TRBV18; the D gene could be TRBD1 or TRBD2 (5 bases each). The V end lost 2 bases, the J end lost 3 bases, and 23 bases lay between the germline ends. CDR3 length: 18 residues. Germline V gene lookup returns CDR1 KGHSH and CDR2 LQKENI. The DNA of the CDR3 is TGTGCCAGCTCACCAAAGACCGGGATTGCACTAGGGGACTACGAGCAGTACTTC. Translated, it gives CASSPKTGIALGDYEQYF.

The rearrangement links TRBV30 to TRBJ2-1; D is perhaps TRBD1 (5 bases). V shed 2 bases and J shed 5 bases, with 16 bases lying between them. The CDR3 extends over 15 amino acids. The germline gives CDR1 GTSNPN, CDR2 SVGIG (reference sequence). Written as DNA, the CDR3 is TGTGCCTGGAGTTGGGGCCATTTCCAAAACAATGAGCAGTTCTTC. Its protein product is CAWSWGHFQNNEQFF.

V gene TRBV30 combines with J gene TRBJ1-6; D uncertain. The CDR3 consists of 14 residues. V was clipped by 0 bases and J by 4 bases, with 7 bases between them. The germline V gene encodes CDR1 GTSNPN and CDR2 SVGIG (reference sequence). The CDR3 loop is CAWSVTKYNSPLHF. Here the CDR3 DNA reads TGTGCCTGGAGTGTAACTAAATATAATTCACCCCTCCACTTT.

This clone appeared a single time. The chain recombines TRBV28 with TRBJ1-5, with D perhaps TRBD1 (5 bases). The CDR3 runs 14 residues. Germline V gene sequence: CDR1 MDHEN, CDR2 SYDVKM. V was clipped by 6 bases and J by 6 bases, with 15 bases between them. This chain's CDR3 is CASSLTLGGQPQHF. The CDR3 region has the DNA TGTGCCAGCAGCCTAACCCTCGGGGGTCAGCCCCAGCATTTT.

The rearrangement uses TRBV27 and TRBJ2-7; 11 nucleotides line up with TRBD2. This CDR3 has 15 residues. Germline V gene lookup returns CDR1 MNHEY and CDR2 SMNVEV (reference sequence). Trimming cost V 2 bases and J 8 bases; bases outside gene matches: 8. The CDR3, as DNA: TGTGCCAGCAGTTTAGTACTAGCGGGAGTAGGCAAGCAGTACTTC. It encodes CASSLVLAGVGKQYF.

This clone was seen only a few times. The chain has TRBV19 and TRBJ2-1; no firm D call. The V end was cut by 1 base, the J end by 2 bases, with 12 bases between. CDR3 length: 16 residues. CDR1 is LNHDA, CDR2 SQIVND, per germline (reference sequence). The CDR3 bases are TGTGCCAGTAGTATAGCTCAAATTAGGGCCTACAATGAGCAGTTCTTC. This codes for CASSIAQIRAYNEQFF.

In this sample, this clone turned up once. The chain employs TRBV19 and TRBJ2-1, with 8 positions matching TRBD2. V lost 4 bases to trimming and J lost 0 bases; unmatched junction nucleotides: 5. CDR1 is LNHDA and CDR2 is SQIVND in the germline V gene (reference sequence). The CDR3 totals 16 residues. The CDR3: CASSSSAGGSYNEQFF. Written as DNA, the CDR3 is TGTGCCAGTAGTAGCTCGGCGGGAGGCTCCTACAATGAGCAGTTCTTC.

Only a few counts were recorded for this clone. The chain couples TRBV11-3 to TRBJ2-1; 10 bases fit TRBD1. The germline CDR1 and CDR2 sequences are SGHNT and YENEEA. Trimming cost V 3 bases and J 6 bases; bases outside gene matches: 2. There are 14 residues in the CDR3. The CDR3 DNA sequence: TGTGCCAGCAGCTTGCGGACAGGGGGCAATGAGCAGTTCTTC. The encoded protein is CASSLRTGGNEQFF.

This clone came up many times. The rearrangement joins TRBV27 to TRBJ1-2; possible D gene TRBD1, 6 bases. The V gene lost 8 bases and the J gene lost 5 bases, with 21 bases spanning the gap. Germline V gives CDR1 MNHEY, CDR2 SMNVEV (reference sequence). This CDR3 is built from 15 residues. CDR3 protein: CASGLVGQSFYGYTF. DNA for the CDR3: TGTGCCAGCGGATTAGTCGGACAGAGTTTTTATGGCTACACCTTC.

The chain recombines TRBV5-1 with TRBJ2-7; 9 bases are shared with TRBD1. Germline assignment: CDR1 SGHRS and CDR2 YFSETQ. The length of the CDR3 is 14 residues. Germline trimming cut 2 bases from V and 3 bases from J; bases unmatched to any gene: 3. CDR3 amino acids: CASSFTGGGYEQYF. The CDR3 bases are TGCGCCAGCAGCTTTACAGGGGGCGGCTACGAGCAGTACTTC.

The genes are TRBV19 and TRBJ1-2, with 8 bases aligning to TRBD1. With 4 bases clipped from V and 4 bases from J, the junction kept 8 bases outside the gene matches. CDR3 length: 15 amino acids. Germline loops: CDR1 LNHDA, CDR2 SQIVND (reference sequence). The DNA of the CDR3 is TGTGCCAGTAGTAACCGCCGACAGGGGAGCTATGGCTACACCTTC. This translates into CASSNRRQGSYGYTF.

The genes are TRBV25-1 and TRBJ1-4, with D possibly matching TRBD1 (6 bases). The CDR3 covers 14 residues. Germline CDR1 and CDR2: MGHDK and SYGVNS. The germline V and J ends were trimmed by 2 bases and 8 bases, with 12 bases remaining between them. CDR3 in amino acids: CASSEGGRKEKLFF. In nucleotides, the CDR3 is TGTGCCAGCAGTGAAGGGGGGCGGAAGGAAAAACTGTTTTTT.

The CDR3 region is CASSLGTNYGYTF. The CDR3 nucleotides read TGTGCCAGCAGCCTGGGAACTAACTATGGCTACACCTTC. The rearrangement joins TRBV28 to TRBJ1-2; D unclear. Trimming pared 6 bases from V and 0 bases from J, leaving 8 bases between. This CDR3 is 13 amino acids long. Germline values: CDR1 MDHEN, CDR2 SYDVKM.

The chain uses TRBV27 and TRBJ1-1; D remains ambiguous. This CDR3 has 18 amino acids. Germline lookup yields CDR1 MNHEY and CDR2 SMNVEV (reference sequence). Trimming shortened V by 5 bases and J by 0 bases, and 22 bases separated the two germline ends. The CDR3 loop reads CASSSSTGWGNMNTEAFF. DNA of the CDR3: TGTGCCAGCAGTAGCAGTACCGGCTGGGGAAACATGAACACTGAAGCTTTCTTT.

This chain links TRBV7-9 with TRBJ2-5, with 10 nucleotides matching TRBD1. V was pared by 2 bases and J by 5 bases, with 5 bases of the junction left unmatched. This CDR3 region has 15 residues. Germline V gene data show CDR1 as SEHNR and CDR2 as FQNEAQ (reference sequence). This chain's CDR3 is CASSLRQGAAETQYF. CDR3 nucleotide sequence: TGTGCCAGCAGCTTACGACAGGGGGCAGCGGAGACCCAGTACTTC.

This sequence joins TRBV7-2 and TRBJ2-2; tentatively, D is TRBD1 (5 bases). Germline-derived CDR1 and CDR2 are SGHTA and FQGNSA. The CDR3 loop spans 13 amino acids. V was shortened by 5 bases and J by 4 bases, with 8 bases between the two germline ends. The DNA of the CDR3 is TGTGCCAGCAGCGAAGACAGCACCGGGGAGCTGTTTTTT. Translation: CASSEDSTGELFF.

This rearrangement joins TRBV19 to TRBJ2-1; TRBD2 is a possible D gene (6 bases). Trimming shortened V by 7 bases and J by 0 bases, and 16 bases separated the two germline ends. In germline, CDR1 is LNHDA, CDR2 SQIVND (reference sequence). This CDR3 region has 16 residues. The CDR3 bases are TGTGCCAGTACCCCTAGGAGGGAGAGCTCCTACAATGAGCAGTTCTTC. This gives the protein CASTPRRESSYNEQFF.

Concerning this clone: This clone may be a read error of a much larger clone one base away. The chain has TRBV6-1 and TRBJ2-7; D unresolved. Looked up from germline, CDR1 is MNHNS and CDR2 is SASEGT. The CDR3 runs to 12 residues. The CDR3 DNA follows: TGTGCCAGCCGGACGGGTTCCTGCGAGCAGTACTTC. Translation gives CASRTGSCEQYF.

The chain combines TRBV5-5 with TRBJ2-7; D might be TRBD2 (6 bases). From germline, CDR1 is SGHKS and CDR2 YYEKEE (reference sequence). The V and J ends lost 7 bases and 6 bases respectively, with 23 bases between them. The CDR3 has 15 amino acids. DNA of the CDR3: TGTGCCAGCCGCCAAAAGGGACTCCTGACAACCGAGCAGTACTTC. It codes for CASRQKGLLTTEQYF.